This TCR beta chain is drawn from a study of blood T cell repertoires in COVID-19. Libraries were prepared by immunoSEQ multiplex PCR; TCRdb keeps only in-frame clonotypes and omits some of them. The sample has under 75,000 clones; 65% to 90% are singletons. V lost 3 bases to trimming and J lost 4 bases, with 9 bases between them. From germline, CDR1 is KGHSH and CDR2 LQKENI. This CDR3 contains 14 residues. The receptor was isolated from a woman of 80 years or more with active or convalescent COVID-19. The sample consisted of peripheral blood. The V call is TRBV18, the J call TRBJ2-2; TRBD2 might be the D (5 bases). CDR3 loop: CASSPIGSTGELFF. The CDR3 region has the DNA TGTGCCAGCTCACCGATTGGGAGCACCGGGGAGCTGTTTTTT.